This T cell receptor (beta chain) was retrieved from a study of blood T cell repertoires in COVID-19. This clone was seen only a few times. The CDR3 totals 18 residues. Unmatched junction bases numbered 4, after V lost 2 bases and J lost 0 bases. In germline, CDR1 is SGHRS, CDR2 YFSETQ. Assay: immunoSEQ multiplex PCR; the TCRdb copy retains only in-frame clones and omits some. This sample has over 200,000 clones; around 80% occur once, and the top ten carry about 1.7%. Participant ages covered about 18 to 89 years across around 25 US areas. Cohort 3 donors were reported recovered after two negative PCRs, clearance, or symptom resolution.

Sequencing was performed on PBMCs or T cells enriched from blood (not recorded which). The chain links TRBV5-1 to TRBJ2-1; TRBD2 agrees at 14 bases. This clonotype was obtained from a man aged 55 to 70 who had recovered from COVID-19. CDR3 sequence reads: CASSFQGLAGGSYNEQFF. In DNA form, the CDR3 reads TGCGCCAGCAGCTTCCAAGGACTAGCGGGGGGCTCCTACAATGAGCAGTTCTTC. The full variable domain, rest sourced from reference TRBV5-1 and TRBJ2-1, is KAGVTQTPRYLIKTRGQQVTLSCSPISGHRSVSWYQQTPGQGLQFLFEYFSETQRNKGNFPGRFSGRQFSNSRSEMNVSTLELGDSALYLCASSFQGLAGGSYNEQFFGPGTRLTVL.